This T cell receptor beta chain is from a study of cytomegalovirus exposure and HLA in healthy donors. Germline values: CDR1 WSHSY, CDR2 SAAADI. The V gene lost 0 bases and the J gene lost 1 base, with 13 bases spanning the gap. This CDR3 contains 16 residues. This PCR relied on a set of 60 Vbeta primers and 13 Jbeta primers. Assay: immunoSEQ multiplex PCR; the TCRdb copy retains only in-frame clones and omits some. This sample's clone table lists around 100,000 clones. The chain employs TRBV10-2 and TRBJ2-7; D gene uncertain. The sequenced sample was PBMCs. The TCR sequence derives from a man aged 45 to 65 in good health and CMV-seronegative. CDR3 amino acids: CASSESMTPLSYEQYF. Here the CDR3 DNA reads TGCGCCAGCAGTGAGTCGATGACACCGCTATCCTACGAGCAGTACTTC.